These 21 T cell receptor beta chains were all obtained from the same sample, sequenced in a study of blood T cell repertoires in COVID-19. The repertoire was sequenced with immunoSEQ multiplex PCR; TCRdb's copy has only in-frame clones and lacks some. Among roughly 200,000 clones listed, 70% to 90% were seen once. Sequencing input: peripheral blood. The source of these receptors is a person between 65 and 80 years old with COVID-19, enrolled during active disease.

The rearrangement joins TRBV6-6 to TRBJ1-2; 11 bases line up with TRBD1. The J segment lost 4 bases and the V segment lost 5 bases, leaving 9 bases of the junction unmatched. The CDR3 contains 16 residues. Germline V gene lookup returns CDR1 MNHNY and CDR2 SVGAGI (reference sequence). As DNA, the CDR3 is TGTGCCAGCAGTCCCACCGGGACAGGGGGAGGCTATGGCTACACCTTC. This encodes CASSPTGTGGGYGYTF.

The chain recombines TRBV7-8 with TRBJ1-1, with D tentatively TRBD1 (6 bases). The CDR3 is made up of 13 amino acids. Trimming pared 6 bases from V and 3 bases from J, leaving 11 bases between. Germline values: CDR1 SGHVS, CDR2 FQNEAQ. CDR3 loop: CASRGGGDTEAFF. The CDR3 coding sequence is TGTGCCAGCAGGGGAGGGGGGGACACTGAAGCTTTCTTT.

The chain links TRBV21-1 to TRBJ2-3; TRBD2, the table's D call, lacks a check against the DNA. TRBV21-1 is noted as a pseudogene. This CDR3 is 15 amino acids long. DNA of the CDR3: TGTGCCAGCACCACACTAGCGGGAGGCACAGATACGCAGTATTTT. Translation gives CASTTLAGGTDTQYF.

This clone came up once. This rearrangement joins TRBV18 to TRBJ2-3; 7 bases fit TRBD2. Germline loops: CDR1 KGHSH, CDR2 LQKENI. After removal of 3 bases from V and 1 base from J, the junction contained 4 bases not matched to a gene. This CDR3 has 15 amino acids. This CDR3 reads CASSPSLAGTDTQYF. The CDR3 DNA reads TGTGCCAGCTCACCGTCTCTAGCGGGCACAGATACGCAGTATTTT. Full variable domain (rest looked up from reference TRBV18 and TRBJ2-3): NAGVMQNPRHLVRRRGQEARLRCSPMKGHSHVYWYRQLPEEGLKFMVYLQKENIIDESGMPKERFSAEFPKEGPSILRIQQVVRGDSAAYFCASSPSLAGTDTQYFGPGTRLTVL.

V and J are TRBV19 and TRBJ1-3; 11 positions match TRBD1. The CDR3 runs to 15 residues. The V gene end was trimmed by 8 bases and the J gene end by 2 bases; junction bases not matched to a gene: 5. Looked up from germline, CDR1 is LNHDA and CDR2 is SQIVND (reference sequence). The CDR3: CASSQDRGPGNTIYF. The CDR3 DNA sequence: TGTGCCAGTTCACAGGACAGGGGGCCTGGAAACACCATATATTTT.

The chain carries TRBV28 and TRBJ2-7; 8 bases match TRBD2. Losses at the gene ends were 5 bases for V and 0 bases for J; bases not matched to a gene: 6. This CDR3 has 15 amino acids. Germline lookup yields CDR1 MDHEN and CDR2 SYDVKM. This chain's CDR3 is CASSVTSGSSYEQYF. The CDR3, as DNA: TGTGCCAGCAGTGTTACTAGCGGAAGCTCCTACGAGCAGTACTTC.

This chain connects TRBV2 to TRBJ2-1; 10 nucleotides agree with TRBD2. The CDR3 runs to 17 residues. Per the germline V gene, CDR1 is SNHLY and CDR2 is FYNNEI. Germline trimming cut 6 bases from V and 0 bases from J; bases unmatched to any gene: 8. The DNA of the CDR3 is TGTGCCAGCAGGCGGACTAGCGGTGTGAGCTCCTACAATGAGCAGTTCTTC. Its translation is CASRRTSGVSSYNEQFF.

The chain carries TRBV18 and TRBJ2-1; 8 bases are a match to TRBD2. Per germline, CDR1 KGHSH and CDR2 LQKENI. V was clipped by 0 bases and J by 4 bases; unmatched bases: 5. This CDR3 is built from 16 residues. The CDR3, as DNA: TGTGCCAGCTCACCACCGGTAGCGGGACGGTACAATGAGCAGTTCTTC. This encodes CASSPPVAGRYNEQFF. The entire variable domain, with the rest obtained from reference TRBV18 and TRBJ2-1, is as follows: NAGVMQNPRHLVRRRGQEARLRCSPMKGHSHVYWYRQLPEEGLKFMVYLQKENIIDESGMPKERFSAEFPKEGPSILRIQQVVRGDSAAYFCASSPPVAGRYNEQFFGPGTRLTVL.

The sample holds a few counts of this clone. V is TRBV27 and J is TRBJ2-6, with D possibly matching TRBD1 (6 bases). The CDR3 loop spans 15 amino acids. Trimming left V 4 bases short and J 2 bases short, with 9 bases between. Germline CDR1 reads MNHEY; CDR2 reads SMNVEV (reference sequence). The CDR3 sequence: CASSSRGTGANVLTF. The CDR3 DNA reads TGTGCCAGCAGTTCTAGGGGGACTGGGGCCAACGTCCTGACTTTC.

J is TRBJ2-7 and V is TRBV19; D is perhaps TRBD2 (5 bases). Germline loops: CDR1 LNHDA, CDR2 SQIVND (reference sequence). The CDR3 extends over 13 amino acids. V gave up 6 bases and J gave up 0 bases, with 9 bases separating them. The CDR3 region is CASSRAGSYEQYF. CDR3 bases: TGTGCCAGTAGCCGGGCGGGCTCCTACGAGCAGTACTTC.

This clone was seen a single time. The chain is built from TRBV5-4 and TRBJ1-6; tentatively, D is TRBD1 (5 bases). The CDR3 is made up of 12 amino acids. The germline CDR1 and CDR2 sequences are SGHNT and YYREEE (reference sequence). Trimming cost V 5 bases and J 7 bases, with 7 bases left between them. CDR3 loop: CASRGGNSPLHF. CDR3 DNA: TGTGCCAGCAGGGGGGGAAATTCACCCCTCCACTTT. The entire variable domain, with the rest obtained from reference TRBV5-4 and TRBJ1-6, is as follows: ETGVTQSPTHLIKTRGQQVTLRCSSQSGHNTVSWYQQALGQGPQFIFQYYREEENGRGNFPPRFSGLQFPNYSSELNVNALELDDSALYLCASRGGNSPLHFGNGTRLTVT.

The J gene is TRBJ2-1, the V gene TRBV29-1, with TRBD1 as a possible D gene (7 bases). This CDR3 region has 14 residues. Trimming removed 6 bases from V and 4 bases from J, with 16 bases in between. Looked up from germline, CDR1 is SQVTM and CDR2 is ANQGSEA. CDR3 in amino acids: CSVRGRDRYNEQFF. For the CDR3, the DNA is TGCAGCGTGCGGGGTAGGGACAGATACAATGAGCAGTTCTTC.

This chain connects TRBV28 to TRBJ1-5; perhaps TRBD1 as D (5 bases). Germline CDR1 MDHEN, CDR2 SYDVKM. The CDR3 consists of 18 residues. V was trimmed by 7 bases and J by 0 bases, leaving 22 bases between them. CDR3 residues: CASNSPLLGGFSNQPQHF. The CDR3 coding sequence is TGTGCCAGCAACTCACCGTTGCTTGGGGGGTTTAGCAATCAGCCCCAGCATTTT. Full variable domain (remainder filled in from reference TRBV28 and TRBJ1-5): DVKVTQSSRYLVKRTGEKVFLECVQDMDHENMFWYRQDPGLGLRLIYFSYDVKMKEKGDIPEGYSVSREKKERFSLILESASTNQTSMYLCASNSPLLGGFSNQPQHFGDGTRLSIL.

The V and J genes are TRBV4-3 and TRBJ2-3; TRBD1 aligns across 8 bases. V lost 0 bases and J lost 2; bases outside the gene matches: 10. The CDR3 covers 18 residues. The V gene's germline CDR1 is LGHNA and CDR2 YSLEER. CDR3 in DNA: TGCGCCAGCAGCCAAGATTTTCCCCGGGACAGGACCACAGATACGCAGTATTTT. Translation: CASSQDFPRDRTTDTQYF.

The chain joins TRBV10-3 to TRBJ2-1, with TRBD1 matching over 9 bases. CDR1 is ENHRY, CDR2 SYGVKD, per germline. Germline trimming cut 0 bases from V and 5 bases from J; bases unmatched to any gene: 5. CDR3 length equals 16 residues. The CDR3 protein is CAISESMGQGNNEQFF. CDR3 sequence (DNA): TGTGCCATCAGTGAGTCGATGGGACAGGGTAACAATGAGCAGTTCTTC.

V gene TRBV28 combines with J gene TRBJ1-2, with D maybe TRBD1 (6 bases). The V end lost 7 bases, the J end lost 6 bases, and 15 bases lay between the germline ends. Germline-derived CDR1 and CDR2 are MDHEN and SYDVKM. The CDR3 sequence is 13 residues long. CDR3 in amino acids: CASIRQVHDGYTF. In DNA form, the CDR3 reads TGTGCCAGCATCCGACAGGTTCACGATGGCTACACCTTC.

The CDR3 DNA reads TGTGCCAGCAGCCCCGGACTAGCCGACACCGGGGAGCTGTTTTTT. This gives the protein CASSPGLADTGELFF. The chain uses TRBV14 and TRBJ2-2; 8 nucleotides agree with TRBD2. This CDR3 has 15 amino acids. Germline V lookup: CDR1 SGHDN, CDR2 FVKESK. J gave up 3 bases and V 4 bases, and 4 bases lay outside the gene matches. Using reference TRBV14 and TRBJ2-2 for the parts outside the CDR3, the full variable domain is EAGVTQFPSHSVIEKGQTVTLRCDPISGHDNLYWYRRVMGKEIKFLLHFVKESKQDESGMPNNRFLAERTGGTYSTLKVQPAELEDSGVYFCASSPGLADTGELFFGEGSRLTVL.

Remarks on this clone: Compared with germline, one end of the junction differs, possibly owing to a read error. This specimen includes other DNA sequences encoding the same CDR3. V usage is TRBV11-2 and J usage is TRBJ2-6; D perhaps matches TRBD1 (6 bases). The CDR3 is 19 residues long. Germline V lookup: CDR1 SGHAT, CDR2 FQNNGV. The CDR3 bases are TGTGCCAGCAGCTCCCTTGGGGACACCTACCACTCTGGAGCCAACGTCCTGACTTTC. This sequence encodes CASSSLGDTYHSGANVLTF.

The rearrangement joins TRBV5-1 to TRBJ1-3; tentative D call: TRBD1 (5 bases). The CDR3 is 16 amino acids. Germline V gene lookup returns CDR1 SGHRS and CDR2 YFSETQ. Trimming pared 5 bases from V and 0 bases from J, leaving 15 bases between. CDR3 residues: CASRVGSGGSGNTIYF. The CDR3 nucleotides are TGCGCCAGCAGAGTGGGGTCGGGGGGCTCTGGAAACACCATATATTTT.

The chain is built from TRBV28 and TRBJ1-3, with 12 bases lining up with TRBD1. The germline V gene has CDR1 MDHEN and CDR2 SYDVKM. Trimming at V came to 6 bases and at J to 8 bases, leaving 8 bases not matched to a gene. The CDR3 length is 15 residues. The CDR3 loop is CASSLPGQGAYTIYF. The CDR3 DNA is TGTGCCAGCAGCTTACCGGGACAGGGGGCATACACCATATATTTT.

The chain carries TRBV7-9 and TRBJ1-3; TRBD1 matches 9 bases. Losses at the gene ends were 3 bases for V and 0 bases for J; bases not matched to a gene: 9. The CDR3 has 18 amino acids. CDR1 and CDR2 (germline): SEHNR, FQNEAQ (reference sequence). The CDR3, as DNA: TGTGCCAGCAGCTTGGGACAGGGAGGACTATTCTCTGGAAACACCATATATTTT. Its protein is CASSLGQGGLFSGNTIYF. Full variable domain (remainder filled in from reference TRBV7-9 and TRBJ1-3): DTGVSQNPRHKITKRGQNVTFRCDPISEHNRLYWYRQTLGQGPEFLTYFQNEAQLEKSRLLSDRFSAERPKGSFSTLEIQRTEQGDSAMYLCASSLGQGGLFSGNTIYFGEGSWLTVV.